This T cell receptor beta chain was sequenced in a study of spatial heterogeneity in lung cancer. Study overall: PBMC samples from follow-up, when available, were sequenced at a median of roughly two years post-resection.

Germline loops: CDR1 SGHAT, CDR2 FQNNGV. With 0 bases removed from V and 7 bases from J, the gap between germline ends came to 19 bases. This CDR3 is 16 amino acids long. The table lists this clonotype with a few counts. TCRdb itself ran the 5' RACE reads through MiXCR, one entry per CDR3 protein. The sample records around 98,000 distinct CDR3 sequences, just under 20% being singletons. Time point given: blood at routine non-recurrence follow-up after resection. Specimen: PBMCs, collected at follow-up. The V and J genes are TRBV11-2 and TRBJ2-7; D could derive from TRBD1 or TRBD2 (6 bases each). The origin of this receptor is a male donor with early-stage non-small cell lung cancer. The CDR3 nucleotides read TGTGCCAGCAGCTTAGATCTTGAGGCTGGGGGGCGTGAGCAGTACGTC. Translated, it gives CASSLDLEAGGREQYV.